The sequence of this T cell receptor (beta chain) was determined in a study of stem cell transplantation in POMP-related autoinflammatory disease. Study-level background: Pre-transplant patients had naive-skewed CD4+ T cells and few CD8+ T cells. Findings and limits, study-wide: Patients with PRAID showed a restricted number of unique TRB V-J gene pairings. Across all analyzed T-cell subsets, patients with PRAID tended toward reduced diversity and increased clonality.

As for this clone: The antigen remains unidentified.

TCRdb keeps only in-frame clones here, not all; method: immunoSEQ multiplex PCR. The data contain 30,000 or so clones, 80% to 90% of them singletons. The CDR3 extends over 15 amino acids. Trimming removed 5 bases at V and 5 bases at J, with 18 bases between. Germline CDR1 and CDR2: MNHNS and SASEGT. The V call is TRBV6-1, the J call TRBJ1-2, with unresolved D. Source: CD4+ T cells from PBMCs, taken before stem cell transplantation. The TCR was taken from a human donor with POMP-related autoinflammation and immune dysregulation (PRAID). In DNA form, the CDR3 reads TGTGCCAGCAGTCCCTTACCGACGGGAGAGTATGGCTACACCTTC. Translated: CASSPLPTGEYGYTF.